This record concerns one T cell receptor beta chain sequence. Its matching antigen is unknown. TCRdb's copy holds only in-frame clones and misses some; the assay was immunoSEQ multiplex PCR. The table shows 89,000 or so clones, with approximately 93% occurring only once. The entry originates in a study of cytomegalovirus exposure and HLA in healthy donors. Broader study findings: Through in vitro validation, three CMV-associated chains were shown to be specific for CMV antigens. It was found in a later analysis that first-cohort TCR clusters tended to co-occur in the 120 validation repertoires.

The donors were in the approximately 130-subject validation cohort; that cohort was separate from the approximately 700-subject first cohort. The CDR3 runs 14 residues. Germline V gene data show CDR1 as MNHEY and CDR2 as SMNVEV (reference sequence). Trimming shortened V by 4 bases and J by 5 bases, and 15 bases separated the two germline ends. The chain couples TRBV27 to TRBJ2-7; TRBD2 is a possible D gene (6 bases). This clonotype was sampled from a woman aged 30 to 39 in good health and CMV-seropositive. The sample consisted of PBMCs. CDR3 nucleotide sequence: TGTGCCAGCAGTTGGGAAGGGAAGCGGGACGAGCAGTACTTC. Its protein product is CASSWEGKRDEQYF.